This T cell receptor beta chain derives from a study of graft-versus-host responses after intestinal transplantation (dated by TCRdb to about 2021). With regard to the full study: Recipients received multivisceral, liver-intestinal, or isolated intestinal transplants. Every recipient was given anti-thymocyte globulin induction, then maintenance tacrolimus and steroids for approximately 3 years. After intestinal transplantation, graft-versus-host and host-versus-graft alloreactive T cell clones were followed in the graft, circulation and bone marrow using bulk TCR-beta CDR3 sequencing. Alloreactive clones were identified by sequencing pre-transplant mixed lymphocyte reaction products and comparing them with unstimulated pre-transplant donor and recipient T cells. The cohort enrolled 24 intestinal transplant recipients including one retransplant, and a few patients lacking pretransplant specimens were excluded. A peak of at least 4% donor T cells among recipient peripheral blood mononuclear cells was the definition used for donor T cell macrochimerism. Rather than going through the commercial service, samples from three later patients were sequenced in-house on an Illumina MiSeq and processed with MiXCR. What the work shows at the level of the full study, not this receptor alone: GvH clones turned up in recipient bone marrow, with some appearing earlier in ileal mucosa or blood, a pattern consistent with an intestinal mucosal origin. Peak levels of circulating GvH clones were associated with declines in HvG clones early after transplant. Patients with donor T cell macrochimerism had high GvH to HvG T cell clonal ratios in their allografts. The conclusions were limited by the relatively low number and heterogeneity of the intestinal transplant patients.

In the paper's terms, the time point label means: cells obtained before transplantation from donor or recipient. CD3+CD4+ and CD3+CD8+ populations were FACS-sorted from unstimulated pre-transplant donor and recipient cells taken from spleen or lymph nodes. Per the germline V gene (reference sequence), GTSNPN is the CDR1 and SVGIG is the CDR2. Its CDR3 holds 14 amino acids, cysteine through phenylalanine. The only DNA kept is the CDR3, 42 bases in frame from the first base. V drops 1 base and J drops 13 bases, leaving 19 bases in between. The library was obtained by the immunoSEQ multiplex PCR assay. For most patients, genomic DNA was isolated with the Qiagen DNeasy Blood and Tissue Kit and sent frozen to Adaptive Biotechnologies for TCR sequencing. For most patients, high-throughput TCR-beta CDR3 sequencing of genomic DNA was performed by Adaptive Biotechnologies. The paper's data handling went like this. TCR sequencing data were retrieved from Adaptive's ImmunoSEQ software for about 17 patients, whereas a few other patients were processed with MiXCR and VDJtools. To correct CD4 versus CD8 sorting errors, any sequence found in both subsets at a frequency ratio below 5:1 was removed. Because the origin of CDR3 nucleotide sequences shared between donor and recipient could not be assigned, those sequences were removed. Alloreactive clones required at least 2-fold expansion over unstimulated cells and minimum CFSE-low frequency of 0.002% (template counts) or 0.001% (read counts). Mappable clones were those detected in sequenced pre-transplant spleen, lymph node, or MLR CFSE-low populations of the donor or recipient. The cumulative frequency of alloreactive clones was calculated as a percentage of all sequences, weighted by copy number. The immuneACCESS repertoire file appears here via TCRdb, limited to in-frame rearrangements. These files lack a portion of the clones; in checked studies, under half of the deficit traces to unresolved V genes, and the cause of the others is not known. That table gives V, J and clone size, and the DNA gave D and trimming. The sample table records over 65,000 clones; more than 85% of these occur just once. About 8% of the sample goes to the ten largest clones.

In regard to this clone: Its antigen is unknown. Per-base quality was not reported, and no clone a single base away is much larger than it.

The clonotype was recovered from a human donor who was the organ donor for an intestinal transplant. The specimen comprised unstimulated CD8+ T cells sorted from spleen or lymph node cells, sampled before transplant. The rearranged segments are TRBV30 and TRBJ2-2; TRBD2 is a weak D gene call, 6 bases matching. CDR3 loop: CAWSALGGGQALFF. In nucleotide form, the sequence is TGTGCCTGGAGTGCCCTTGGGGGAGGCCAGGCGCTGTTTTTT.